Listed below are T cell receptor beta chains from one sample, sequenced in a study of T cells in Graves' hyperthyroidism and ophthalmopathy. In TCRdb, the multiplex PCR reads were re-called with MiXCR into one record per CDR3 protein. The repertoire consists of about 270,000 distinct CDR3 sequences, with approximately 26% occurring once and the leading ten covering 20% to 30%. The specimen sequenced was blood. These receptors all come from a man aged 35-49 years with Graves' hyperthyroidism that later progressed to Graves' ophthalmopathy. The CDR3 runs from the conserved cysteine through the conserved F or W. A D gene is named only where the DNA matches it firmly. For some rows the clone size is stated as once, few or many, or as a class when expanded; others skip it.

j_call d_call clone_size v_call cdr3_length cdr3_aa cdr3_nt
TRBJ1-1 - - TRBV15 13 CATSREISTEAFF TGTGCCACCAGCAGAGAGATTAGCACTGAAGCTTTCTTT
TRBJ2-7 TRBD2 - TRBV20-1 14 CSIRLAGGRGEQYF TGCAGTATACGACTAGCGGGAGGAAGGGGCGAGCAGTACTTC
TRBJ2-7 TRBD2 - TRBV10-3 13 CAISEGTSAEQYF TGTGCCATCAGTGAGGGAACTAGCGCCGAGCAGTACTTC
TRBJ1-6 - many TRBV12-3/TRBV12-4 13 CASSQGSVSPLHF TGTGCCAGCAGTCAGGGTTCGGTCTCACCCCTCCACTTT
TRBJ2-7 TRBD1 many TRBV5-1 14 CASSDTGGSGEQYF TGCGCCAGCAGCGACACAGGGGGCTCGGGCGAGCAGTACTTC
TRBJ2-2 - - TRBV6-2/TRBV6-3 15 CASSYFQQDTGELFF TGTGCCAGCAGTTACTTTCAGCAGGACACCGGGGAGCTGTTTTTT
TRBJ2-2 - many TRBV24-1 15 CATSGPAANTGELFF TGTGCCACCAGTGGCCCAGCAGCGAACACCGGGGAGCTGTTTTTT
TRBJ2-7 TRBD1 - TRBV20-1 15 CSARDLNRGEYEQYF TGCAGTGCTAGAGATCTAAACAGGGGAGAATACGAGCAGTACTTC
TRBJ1-1 - - TRBV12-3/TRBV12-4 15 CASTRLAWAGTEAFF TGTGCCAGCACCCGCCTGGCCTGGGCGGGGACTGAAGCTTTCTTT
TRBJ2-2 - - TRBV5-1 14 CASSLDKEIGELFF TGCGCCAGCAGCTTGGATAAGGAGATCGGGGAGCTGTTTTTT
TRBJ2-7 - many TRBV27 15 CASSQRTPPTYEQYF TGTGCCAGCAGTCAACGGACACCCCCCACCTACGAGCAGTACTTC
TRBJ2-7 - - TRBV29-1 11 CSVEDLDEQYF TGCAGCGTTGAAGATCTGGACGAGCAGTACTTC
TRBJ2-7 - - TRBV6-1 14 CASSSTQGPYEQYF TGTGCCAGCAGCTCCACCCAAGGGCCCTACGAGCAGTACTTC
TRBJ2-7 TRBD2 many TRBV9 15 CASSGSGTSGYEQYF TGTGCCAGCAGCGGCTCCGGGACTAGCGGTTACGAGCAGTACTTC
TRBJ2-5 TRBD1 many TRBV30 14 CAWSRGQGGETQYF TGTGCCTGGAGTCGTGGACAGGGAGGAGAGACCCAGTACTTC
TRBJ1-1 TRBD1 few TRBV5-1 16 CASSPRTGSMNTEAFF TGCGCCAGCAGCCCGAGGACAGGCAGCATGAACACTGAAGCTTTCTTT
TRBJ2-7 - many TRBV20-1 15 CSARNPGSTDYEQYF TGCAGTGCCCGTAATCCAGGGTCGACCGACTACGAGCAGTACTTC
TRBJ2-7 TRBD1 many TRBV4-1 15 CASSYAGTGVHEQYF TGCGCCAGCAGTTACGCCGGGACAGGGGTTCACGAGCAGTACTTC
TRBJ1-3 TRBD1 many TRBV20-1 15 CSANRQGLTGNTIYF TGCAGTGCCAATCGACAGGGCCTAACTGGAAACACCATATATTTT
TRBJ2-2 TRBD1 many TRBV6-5 17 CASSYSRGPMDTGELFF TGTGCCAGCAGTTACTCAAGGGGGCCTATGGACACCGGGGAGCTGTTTTTT
TRBJ2-7 - many TRBV9 18 CASSFSAAGGRKWDEQYF TGTGCCAGCAGCTTCTCCGCCGCAGGGGGGAGGAAGTGGGACGAGCAGTACTTC
TRBJ2-7 TRBD2 - TRBV6-5 15 CASSYASGGEYEQYF TGTGCCAGCAGTTACGCTAGCGGAGGGGAATACGAGCAGTACTTC
TRBJ2-4 - many TRBV7-2 14 CASSKDASKNIQYF TGTGCCAGCAGCAAAGACGCGTCCAAAAACATTCAGTACTTC
TRBJ2-5 - - TRBV6-1 14 CASSELGTVETQYF TGTGCCAGCAGTGAGCTAGGGACGGTGGAGACCCAGTACTTC
TRBJ2-5 - many TRBV27 12 CASRMWGETQYF TGTGCCAGCAGAATGTGGGGCGAGACCCAGTACTTC
TRBJ2-4 - many TRBV20-1 14 CSAPRLGTKNIQYF TGCAGTGCCCCCCGCCTAGGGACCAAAAACATTCAGTACTTC
TRBJ2-4 - many TRBV6-1 15 CASSEFVGKGNIQYF TGTGCCAGCAGTGAATTCGTAGGGAAGGGAAACATTCAGTACTTC
TRBJ2-7 - many TRBV11-2 14 CASSPSGGNYEQYF TGTGCCAGCAGCCCCTCCGGGGGCAACTACGAGCAGTACTTC
TRBJ1-5 - many TRBV19 15 CASRPRAASNQPQHF TGTGCCAGTAGGCCACGGGCAGCCAGCAATCAGCCCCAGCATTTT
TRBJ1-5 - many TRBV7-9 15 CASSLGQNSNQPQHF TGTGCCAGCAGCTTAGGACAAAATAGCAATCAGCCCCAGCATTTT
TRBJ1-1 TRBD1 - TRBV6-2/TRBV6-3 14 CASSGQGRNTEAFF TGTGCCAGCAGTGGACAGGGGCGGAACACTGAAGCTTTCTTT
TRBJ2-5 TRBD2 many TRBV7-9 16 CASSPSGGGPLGTQYF TGTGCCAGCAGCCCGTCGGGGGGAGGGCCCTTGGGGACCCAGTACTTC
TRBJ1-1 - once TRBV19 12 CASSWGYTEAFF TGTGCCAGTAGTTGGGGTTATACTGAAGCTTTCTTT
TRBJ2-7 TRBD2 - TRBV30 12 CATERGPYEQYF TGTGCCACAGAGCGGGGGCCCTACGAGCAGTACTTC